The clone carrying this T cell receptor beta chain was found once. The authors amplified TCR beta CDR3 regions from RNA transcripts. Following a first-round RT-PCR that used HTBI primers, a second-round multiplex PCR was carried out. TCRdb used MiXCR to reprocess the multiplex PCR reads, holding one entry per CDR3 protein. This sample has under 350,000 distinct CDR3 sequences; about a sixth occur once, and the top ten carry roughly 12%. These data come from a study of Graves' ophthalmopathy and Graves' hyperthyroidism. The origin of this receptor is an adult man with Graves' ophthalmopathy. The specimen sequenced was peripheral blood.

This CDR3 reads CASSSRAGGYYEQYF. As DNA, the CDR3 is TGTGCCAGCAGCTCCCGGGCGGGAGGGTACTACGAGCAGTACTTC. V usage is TRBV7-2 and J usage is TRBJ2-7, with 9 bases identical to TRBD2. Looked up from germline, CDR1 is SGHTA and CDR2 is FQGNSA. This CDR3 has 15 residues. The junction had 7 bases not matched to a gene; V was cut back by 4 bases and J by 3 bases.